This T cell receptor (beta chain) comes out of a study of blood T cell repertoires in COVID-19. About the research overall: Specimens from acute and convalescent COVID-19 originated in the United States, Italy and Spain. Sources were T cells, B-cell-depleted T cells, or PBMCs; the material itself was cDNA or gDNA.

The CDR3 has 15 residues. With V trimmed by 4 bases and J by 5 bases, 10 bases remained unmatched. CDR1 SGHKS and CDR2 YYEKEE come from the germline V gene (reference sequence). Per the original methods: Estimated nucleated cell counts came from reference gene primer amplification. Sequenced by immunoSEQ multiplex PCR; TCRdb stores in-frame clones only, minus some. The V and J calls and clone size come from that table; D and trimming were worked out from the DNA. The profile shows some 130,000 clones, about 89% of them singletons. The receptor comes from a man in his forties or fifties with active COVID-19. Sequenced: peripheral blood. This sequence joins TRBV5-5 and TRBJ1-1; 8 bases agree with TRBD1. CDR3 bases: TGTGCCAGCAGCCGTGGTCCACAGGGGGAAACTGAAGCTTTCTTT. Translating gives CASSRGPQGETEAFF.